This passage covers 23 T cell receptor beta chains from one sample sequenced in a study of siplizumab effects on memory and regulatory T cells. Repertoires were generated with immunoSEQ multiplex PCR, while TCRdb's copy carries only in-frame clones and drops some. The sample has tens of thousands of clones, nearly 98% seen once; the top ten hold about 0.1%. The sequenced material came from naive CD8+ T cells sorted from blood. These receptors all come from a human donor in good health.

The V call is TRBV7-4, the J call TRBJ2-5; 9 bases agree with TRBD2. The closer fit of TRBJ2-7 to the DNA end suggests the J call may be wrong. The CDR3 loop spans 16 amino acids. Per the germline V gene, CDR1 is SGHVT and CDR2 is SQSDAQ. The CDR3 DNA reads as TGTGCCAGCAGCTTAGAGCCCAGCGGGGGGTTGTACGAGCAGTACTTC. Its translation: CASSLEPSGGLYEQYF.

The chain combines TRBV28 with TRBJ1-4, with D possibly matching TRBD1 (6 bases). V gave up 8 bases and J gave up 5 bases, with 12 bases separating them. CDR1 MDHEN and CDR2 SYDVKM come from the germline V gene. The CDR3 spans 13 residues. Written as DNA, the CDR3 is TGTGCCAGCCGGGGGAGGGGGAATGAAAAACTGTTTTTT. Amino acid sequence: CASRGRGNEKLFF.

CDR3 sequence reads: CASSQDRGDTEAFF. CDR3 coding DNA: TGCGCCAGCAGCCAGGACAGGGGGGACACTGAAGCTTTCTTT. The chain recombines TRBV4-3 with TRBJ1-1; TRBD1 aligns across 10 bases. The ends lost 3 bases at V and 3 bases at J; junction bases unmatched: 1. This CDR3 is built from 14 residues. Germline V gene sequence: CDR1 LGHNA, CDR2 YSLEER.

CDR3 residues: CASSPYRDPAIYEQYF. The CDR3 DNA sequence: TGTGCCAGCAGCCCATACCGGGACCCCGCAATCTACGAGCAGTACTTC. The V call is TRBV11-1, the J call TRBJ2-7; D may correspond to TRBD1 or TRBD2 (5 bases each). Germline V lookup: CDR1 SGHAT, CDR2 FQDESV (reference sequence). V was pared by 5 bases and J by 3 bases, with 20 bases between. The CDR3 loop spans 16 amino acids.

The chain links TRBV6-1 to TRBJ1-2; D is possibly TRBD1 (5 bases). The CDR3 consists of 12 residues. Trimming took off 8 bases at V and 3 bases at J, with 10 bases between the two ends. Germline CDR1 is MNHNS and CDR2 is SASEGT. The CDR3 nucleotides are TGTGCCAGCCCGGGGGGGTACTATGGCTACACCTTC. Protein product: CASPGGYYGYTF.

The chain links TRBV19 to TRBJ2-7; 10 bases line up with TRBD2. The germline gives CDR1 LNHDA, CDR2 SQIVND (reference sequence). The CDR3 sequence is 15 residues long. V lost 5 bases, J lost 3 bases, and 7 bases stayed unmatched. CDR3 protein: CASSAASGGGYEQYF. The CDR3 nucleotides read TGTGCCAGTAGTGCAGCTAGCGGGGGAGGCTACGAGCAGTACTTC.

The chain couples TRBV5-1 to TRBJ1-1; no reliable D call. CDR1 and CDR2 (germline): SGHRS, YFSETQ. This CDR3 is 12 amino acids long. V lost 1 base and J lost 10, with 11 bases in between. CDR3 coding DNA: TGCGCCAGCAGCTTGTTATCCGGGCTAGCTTTCTTT. Its translation is CASSLLSGLAFF.

This chain's CDR3 is CASSAEGGSDTQYF. In nucleotides, the CDR3 is TGTGCCAGCAGTGCCGAGGGAGGTTCTGATACGCAGTATTTT. V is TRBV28 and J is TRBJ2-3, with D perhaps TRBD2 (6 bases). Germline V gene lookup returns CDR1 MDHEN and CDR2 SYDVKM. V lost 5 bases, J lost 6 bases, and 15 bases lay in between. This CDR3 contains 14 residues.

The CDR3: CASKETNTEAFF. CDR3 in DNA: TGTGCCAGCAAGGAAACCAACACTGAAGCTTTCTTT. J is TRBJ1-1 and V is TRBV6-1; D gene ambiguous. The V end lost 7 bases, the J end lost 2 bases, and 8 bases lay between the germline ends. Germline V gives CDR1 MNHNS, CDR2 SASEGT. The CDR3 is made up of 12 amino acids.

The chain combines TRBV4-2 with TRBJ1-4; D is perhaps TRBD1 (5 bases). Trimming shortened V by 1 base and J by 2 bases, and 17 bases separated the two germline ends. The CDR3 contains 18 residues. Germline lookup yields CDR1 LGHNA and CDR2 YNFKEQ. The CDR3 DNA is TGTGCCAGCAGCCAAGGGGTAGACAGAACGATCACTAATGAAAAACTGTTTTTT. Its protein is CASSQGVDRTITNEKLFF.

V usage is TRBV14 and J usage is TRBJ1-2; D not certain. Germline loops: CDR1 SGHDN, CDR2 FVKESK. Trimming took 0 bases from V and 1 from J, leaving 6 bases between them. This CDR3 contains 14 residues. In DNA, the CDR3 is TGTGCCAGCAGCCAAGAGAACAATAACTATGGCTACACCTTC. Translating it yields CASSQENNNYGYTF.

The rearrangement joins TRBV6-1 to TRBJ2-3; 8 bases agree with TRBD1. V lost 3 bases and J lost 3; bases outside the gene matches: 8. This CDR3 has 16 amino acids. Germline CDR1 is MNHNS and CDR2 is SASEGT. The CDR3 DNA reads TGTGCCAGCAGTGACCCAGGGGGCTTAGCAACAGATACGCAGTATTTT. Translated: CASSDPGGLATDTQYF.

V is TRBV25-1 and J is TRBJ1-3; the D is unclear. Between the trimmed V and J ends, which lost 2 bases and 6 bases, there was a span of 11 bases. The CDR3 spans 14 residues. Germline values: CDR1 MGHDK, CDR2 SYGVNS. CDR3: CASSEGRGANTIYF. The CDR3 nucleotides read TGTGCCAGCAGTGAAGGGAGAGGAGCAAACACCATATATTTT.

This chain connects TRBV6-6 to TRBJ2-7, with D unresolved. In germline, CDR1 is MNHNY, CDR2 SVGAGI (reference sequence). V gave up 6 bases and J gave up 2 bases, with 11 bases separating them. The CDR3 is made up of 13 amino acids. The CDR3 spells CASRLGITYEQYF. The CDR3 bases are TGTGCCAGCAGGCTGGGGATAACCTACGAGCAGTACTTC.

This chain joins TRBV6-1 and TRBJ2-5, with 7 nucleotides matching TRBD2. The CDR3 sequence is 15 residues long. Germline V CDR1 and CDR2: MNHNS, SASEGT. V was clipped by 2 bases and J by 5 bases; unmatched bases: 8. The chain's CDR3 is CASSEKSSGWETQYF. The CDR3 DNA is TGTGCCAGCAGTGAAAAGTCTAGCGGCTGGGAGACCCAGTACTTC.

This clone was counted a single time. The chain uses TRBV4-2 and TRBJ2-2; 7 bases match TRBD2. V dropped 3 bases and J dropped 0; count of bases not matched to a gene: 1. Germline values: CDR1 LGHNA, CDR2 YNFKEQ. The CDR3 length is 15 residues. As DNA, the CDR3 is TGTGCCAGCAGCCAGGGGGGGACGAACACCGGGGAGCTGTTTTTT. As protein: CASSQGGTNTGELFF.

V is TRBV5-6 and J is TRBJ2-7; D gene uncertain. The CDR3 loop spans 13 amino acids. Germline V gene data show CDR1 as SGHDT and CDR2 as YYEEEE. The V and J ends lost 1 base and 1 base respectively, with 6 bases between them. The CDR3 reads CASSLSPSYEQYF. CDR3 DNA sequence: TGTGCCAGCAGCTTGAGCCCTTCCTACGAGCAGTACTTC.

The chain joins TRBV27 to TRBJ2-5; TRBD1 aligns across 12 bases. Germline CDR1 is MNHEY and CDR2 is SMNVEV (reference sequence). Unmatched junction bases numbered 3, after V lost 2 bases and J lost 5 bases. The CDR3 runs 15 residues. The CDR3 DNA is TGTGCCAGCAGTTTAGGGACAGGGGGCATGGAGACCCAGTACTTC. This codes for CASSLGTGGMETQYF.

The CDR3 spells CSAWTGVYGYTF. The CDR3 bases are TGCAGCGCCTGGACAGGGGTCTATGGCTACACCTTC. The genes are TRBV29-1 and TRBJ1-2; 9 bases fit TRBD1. There are 12 residues in the CDR3. CDR1 SQVTM and CDR2 ANQGSEA come from the germline V gene. J was trimmed by 4 bases and V by 7 bases; bases with no gene match: 4.

This clone has only one observation. This chain joins TRBV10-1 and TRBJ2-1, with unresolved D. This CDR3 region has 14 residues. Trimming pared 5 bases from V and 4 bases from J, leaving 12 bases between. CDR1 is WNHNN, CDR2 SYGVQD, per germline (reference sequence). DNA for the CDR3: TGCGCCAGCAGTAATCGAACTGGGTACAATGAGCAGTTCTTC. Translating it yields CASSNRTGYNEQFF.

Points on this clone: The same CDR3 arises from other DNA sequences in this sample as well. The chain employs TRBV27 and TRBJ2-7, with D unresolved. Trimming pared 3 bases from V and 3 bases from J, leaving 3 bases between. This CDR3 is 11 amino acids long. Germline values: CDR1 MNHEY, CDR2 SMNVEV (reference sequence). The CDR3 DNA sequence: TGTGCCAGCAGTTTGAGCTACGAGCAGTACTTC. Translation: CASSLSYEQYF.

The CDR3 region has the DNA TGTGCCACCAGCAGAGAGGCAGGGCGGTACGACAATGAGCAGTTCTTC. Its protein product is CATSREAGRYDNEQFF. The chain joins TRBV15 to TRBJ2-1, with a possible D match to TRBD1 (5 bases). This CDR3 contains 16 residues. Trimming left V 0 bases short and J 5 bases short, with 14 bases between. CDR1 and CDR2 (germline): LNHNV, YYDKDF (reference sequence).

This sequence joins TRBV4-1 and TRBJ2-1; D gene ambiguous. V lost 0 bases to trimming and J lost 9 bases, with 15 bases between them. CDR1 and CDR2 from the germline V gene are MGHRA and YSYEKL. This CDR3 contains 15 residues. CDR3 residues: CASSQEESTSLEQFF. In DNA form, the CDR3 reads TGCGCCAGCAGCCAAGAAGAAAGCACTTCTCTTGAGCAGTTCTTC.